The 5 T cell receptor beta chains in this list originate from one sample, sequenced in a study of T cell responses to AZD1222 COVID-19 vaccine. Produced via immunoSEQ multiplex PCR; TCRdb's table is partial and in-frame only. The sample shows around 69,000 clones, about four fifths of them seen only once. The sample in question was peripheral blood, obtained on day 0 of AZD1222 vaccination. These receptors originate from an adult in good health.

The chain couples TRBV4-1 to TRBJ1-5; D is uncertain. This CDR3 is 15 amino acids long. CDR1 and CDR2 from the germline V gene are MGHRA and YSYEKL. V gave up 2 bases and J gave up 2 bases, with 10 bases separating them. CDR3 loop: CASSQRAEGNQPQHF. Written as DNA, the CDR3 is TGCGCCAGCAGCCAACGAGCGGAGGGCAATCAGCCCCAGCATTTT.

This CDR3 reads CASSIRDSYPEAFF. The CDR3 nucleotides are TGTGCCAGTAGTATCAGGGACAGCTACCCTGAAGCTTTCTTT. The V and J genes are TRBV19 and TRBJ1-1; 7 bases are shared with TRBD1. CDR1 LNHDA and CDR2 SQIVND come from the germline V gene (reference sequence). The CDR3 is 14 amino acids. The V gene end was trimmed by 3 bases and the J gene end by 6 bases; junction bases not matched to a gene: 7. Based on the CDR3 plus reference TRBV19 and TRBJ1-1, the full variable domain is DGGITQSPKYLFRKEGQNVTLSCEQNLNHDAMYWYRQDPGQGLRLIYYSQIVNDFQKGDIAEGYSVSREKKESFPLTVTSAQKNPTAFYLCASSIRDSYPEAFFGQGTRLTVV.

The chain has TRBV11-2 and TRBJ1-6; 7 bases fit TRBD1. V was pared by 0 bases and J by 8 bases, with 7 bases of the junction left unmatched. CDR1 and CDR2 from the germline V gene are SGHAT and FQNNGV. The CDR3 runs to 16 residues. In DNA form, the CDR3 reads TGTGCCAGCAGCTTAGATTGGACAGGCCTTGATTCACCCCTCCACTTT. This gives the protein CASSLDWTGLDSPLHF.

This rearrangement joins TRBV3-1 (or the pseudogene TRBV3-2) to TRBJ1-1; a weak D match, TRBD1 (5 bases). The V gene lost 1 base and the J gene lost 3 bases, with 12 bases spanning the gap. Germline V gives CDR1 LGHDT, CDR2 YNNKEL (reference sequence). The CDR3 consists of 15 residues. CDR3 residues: CASSQARGGDTEAFF. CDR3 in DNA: TGTGCCAGCAGCCAAGCTCGGGGGGGAGACACTGAAGCTTTCTTT.

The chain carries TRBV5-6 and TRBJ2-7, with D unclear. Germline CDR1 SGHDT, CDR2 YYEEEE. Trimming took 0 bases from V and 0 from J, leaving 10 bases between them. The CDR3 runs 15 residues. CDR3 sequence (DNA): TGTGCCAGCAGCTTGGGTCTAGTCAGCTCCTACGAGCAGTACTTC. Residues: CASSLGLVSSYEQYF.